This TCR beta chain derives from a study of vaccination and CD4 T cells after COVID-19. In the study overall: The cells were exposed to overlapping spike peptides originating from SARS-CoV-2, HCoV-NL63, HCoV-OC43 and HCoV-229E for stimulation.

The treatment is: roughly 11-day PBMC culture with coronavirus spike peptide pools or control peptides (ViraFEST assay). ViraFEST stimulated the growth of antigen-specific T cells using peptide pools and subsequently profiled their TCRs by sequencing. Around 2 million PBMCs per well were cultured with 9 to 10 IU/ml IL-2 and 9 to 10 ug/ml peptide pools. CDR1 and CDR2 (germline): MDHEN, SYDVKM. The CDR3 is 13 amino acids. Trimming stripped 5 bases from V and 4 bases from J, with 11 bases between. Cultured CD4+ T cell DNA underwent sequencing with the Oncomine TCR Beta short-read assay. TCRdb reprocessed the PCR reads via MiXCR and lists one record per CDR3 protein. Of more than 10,000 distinct CDR3 sequences detected, around 78% appear once; the ten largest clones hold roughly 8%. Comment on this clonotype: The target antigen is unknown.

This chain links TRBV28 with TRBJ1-2; TRBD1 is a possible D gene (6 bases). The sequenced material came from CD4+ T cells from blood, cultured in vitro. The source is a human donor who had recovered from COVID-19. DNA of the CDR3: TGTGCCAGCAGTCCTACAGGGACCTATGGCTACACCTTC. Amino acid sequence: CASSPTGTYGYTF.